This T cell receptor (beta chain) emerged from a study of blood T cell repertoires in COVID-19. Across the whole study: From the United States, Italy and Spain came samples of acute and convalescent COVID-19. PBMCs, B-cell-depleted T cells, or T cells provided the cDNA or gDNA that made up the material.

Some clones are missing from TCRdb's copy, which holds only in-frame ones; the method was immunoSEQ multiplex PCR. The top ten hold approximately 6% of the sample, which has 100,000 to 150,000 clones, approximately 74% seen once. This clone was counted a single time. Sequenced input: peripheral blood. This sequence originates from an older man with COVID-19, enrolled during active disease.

This CDR3 is CASSSGQGETQYF. CDR3 sequence (DNA): TGCGCCAGCAGCTCGGGACAGGGAGAGACCCAGTACTTC. The chain couples TRBV5-1 to TRBJ2-5, with TRBD1 matching 9 bases. The V gene end was trimmed by 3 bases and the J gene end by 4 bases; junction bases not matched to a gene: 1. Looked up from germline, CDR1 is SGHRS and CDR2 is YFSETQ. The length of the CDR3 is 13 residues.